The clone carrying this T cell receptor beta chain was found a few times. Time point described: persistent/refractory GD, antithyroid drugs over 5 years with positive TRAb. PBMC RNA served as the TCR library source. The CDR3 contains 13 residues. V was trimmed by 7 bases and J by 4 bases, leaving 11 bases between them. Both iRepertoire HTBI primers and Arm-PCR of CDR3 regions were used to build the TCR beta libraries. TCRdb used MiXCR to reprocess the multiplex PCR reads, holding one entry per CDR3 protein. The profile shows about 340,000 distinct CDR3 sequences, about 19% of them singletons. The data belong to a study of regulatory T cells in long-lasting Graves disease.

This sequence originates from a female donor with Graves disease. The genes are TRBV12-3 or TRBV12-4 and TRBJ1-5; perhaps TRBD1 as D (5 bases). Specimen: peripheral blood mononuclear cells (PBMCs), collected when the disease was refractory, from a patient treated with antithyroid drugs. CDR3 loop: CASKDGGNQPQHF. The CDR3 region has the DNA TGTGCCAGCAAGGATGGGGGTAATCAGCCCCAGCATTTT.